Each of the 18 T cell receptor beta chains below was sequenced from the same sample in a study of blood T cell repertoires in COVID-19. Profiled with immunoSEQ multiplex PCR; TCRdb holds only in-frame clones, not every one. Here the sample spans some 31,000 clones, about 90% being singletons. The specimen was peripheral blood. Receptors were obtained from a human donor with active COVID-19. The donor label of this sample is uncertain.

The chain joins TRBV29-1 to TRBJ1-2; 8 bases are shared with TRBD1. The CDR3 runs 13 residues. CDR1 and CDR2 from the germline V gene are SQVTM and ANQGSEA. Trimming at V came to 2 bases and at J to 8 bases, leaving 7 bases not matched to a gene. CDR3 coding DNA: TGCAGCGTTGAAAGTGACAGGGGTGGAGGCTACACCTTC. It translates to CSVESDRGGGYTF.

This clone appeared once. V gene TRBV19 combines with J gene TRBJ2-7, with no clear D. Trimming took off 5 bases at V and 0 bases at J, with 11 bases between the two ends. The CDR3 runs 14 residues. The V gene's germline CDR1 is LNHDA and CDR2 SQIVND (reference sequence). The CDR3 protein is CASSLILSSYEQYF. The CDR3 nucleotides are TGTGCCAGTAGTCTTATCCTAAGCTCCTACGAGCAGTACTTC.

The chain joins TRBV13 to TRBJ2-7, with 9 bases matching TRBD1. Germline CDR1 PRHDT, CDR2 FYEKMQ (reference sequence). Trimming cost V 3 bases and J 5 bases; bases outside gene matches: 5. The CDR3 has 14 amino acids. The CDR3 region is CASSFGTGNHEQYF. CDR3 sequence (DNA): TGTGCCAGCAGCTTCGGGACAGGGAACCACGAGCAGTACTTC. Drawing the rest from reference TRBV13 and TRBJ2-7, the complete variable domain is AAGVIQSPRHLIKEKRETATLKCYPIPRHDTVYWYQQGPGQDPQFLISFYEKMQSDKGSIPDRFSAQQFSDYHSELNMSSLELGDSALYFCASSFGTGNHEQYFGPGTRLTVT.

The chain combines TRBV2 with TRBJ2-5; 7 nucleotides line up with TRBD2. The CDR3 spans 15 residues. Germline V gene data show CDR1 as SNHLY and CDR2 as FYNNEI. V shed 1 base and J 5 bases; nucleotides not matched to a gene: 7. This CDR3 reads CASSEVEWGGETQYF. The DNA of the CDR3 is TGTGCCAGCAGTGAAGTAGAATGGGGGGGGGAGACCCAGTACTTC.

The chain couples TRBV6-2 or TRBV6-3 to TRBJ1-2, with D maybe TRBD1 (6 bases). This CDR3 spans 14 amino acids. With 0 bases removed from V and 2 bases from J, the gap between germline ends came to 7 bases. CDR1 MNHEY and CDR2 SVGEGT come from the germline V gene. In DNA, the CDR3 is TGTGCCAGCAGTTACTCACAGGGCAACTATGGCTACACCTTC. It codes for CASSYSQGNYGYTF.

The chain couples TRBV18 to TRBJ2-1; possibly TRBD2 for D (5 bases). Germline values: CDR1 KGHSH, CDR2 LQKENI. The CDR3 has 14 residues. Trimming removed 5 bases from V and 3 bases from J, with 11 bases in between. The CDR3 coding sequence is TGTGCCAGCTCAACCGGAACTAGCTACAATGAGCAGTTCTTC. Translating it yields CASSTGTSYNEQFF.

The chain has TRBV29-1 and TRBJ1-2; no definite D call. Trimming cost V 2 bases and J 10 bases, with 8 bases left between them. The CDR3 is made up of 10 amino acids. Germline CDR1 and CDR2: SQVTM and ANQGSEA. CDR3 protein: CSVETSDYTF. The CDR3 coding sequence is TGCAGCGTTGAAACCTCAGACTACACCTTC.

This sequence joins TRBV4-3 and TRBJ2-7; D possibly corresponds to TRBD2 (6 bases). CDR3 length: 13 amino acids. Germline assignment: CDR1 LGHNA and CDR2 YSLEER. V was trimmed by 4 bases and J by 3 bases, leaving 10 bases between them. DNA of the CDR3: TGCGCCAGCAGCCGGGACTGGGGCTACGAGCAGTACTTC. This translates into CASSRDWGYEQYF.

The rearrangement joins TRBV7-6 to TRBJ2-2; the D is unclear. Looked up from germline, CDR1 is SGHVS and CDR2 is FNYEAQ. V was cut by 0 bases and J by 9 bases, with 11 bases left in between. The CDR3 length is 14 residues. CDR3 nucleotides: TGTGCCAGCAGCTTAGCGTGGGCAAGCCGGGAGCTGTTTTTT. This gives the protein CASSLAWASRELFF.

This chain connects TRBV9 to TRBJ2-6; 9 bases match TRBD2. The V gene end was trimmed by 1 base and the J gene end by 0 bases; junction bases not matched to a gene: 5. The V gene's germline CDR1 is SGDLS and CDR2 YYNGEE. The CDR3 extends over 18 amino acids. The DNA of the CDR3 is TGTGCCAGCAGCGTATATCTAGCGGGGCCCTCTGGGGCCAACGTCCTGACTTTC. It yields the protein CASSVYLAGPSGANVLTF.

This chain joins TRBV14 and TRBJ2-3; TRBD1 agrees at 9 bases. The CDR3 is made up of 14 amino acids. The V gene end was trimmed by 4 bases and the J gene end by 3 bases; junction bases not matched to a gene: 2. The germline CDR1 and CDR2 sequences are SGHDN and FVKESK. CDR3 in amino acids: CASSRGQGTDTQYF. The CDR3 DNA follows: TGTGCCAGCAGCCGGGGACAGGGAACAGATACGCAGTATTTT.

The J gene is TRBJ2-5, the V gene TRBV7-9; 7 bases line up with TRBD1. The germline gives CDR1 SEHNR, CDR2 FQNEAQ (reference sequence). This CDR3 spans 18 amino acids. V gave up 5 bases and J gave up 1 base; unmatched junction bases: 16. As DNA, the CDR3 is TGTGCCAGCAGCCTACGACGTTTAAACAGGGGCCTCCAAGAGACCCAGTACTTC. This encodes CASSLRRLNRGLQETQYF. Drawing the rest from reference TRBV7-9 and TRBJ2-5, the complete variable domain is DTGVSQNPRHKITKRGQNVTFRCDPISEHNRLYWYRQTLGQGPEFLTYFQNEAQLEKSRLLSDRFSAERPKGSFSTLEIQRTEQGDSAMYLCASSLRRLNRGLQETQYFGPGTRLLVL.

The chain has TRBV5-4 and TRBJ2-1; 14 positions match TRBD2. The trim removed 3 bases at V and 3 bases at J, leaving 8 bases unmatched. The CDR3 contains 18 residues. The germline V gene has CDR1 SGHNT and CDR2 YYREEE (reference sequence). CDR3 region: CASSSPGLAGAYYNEQFF. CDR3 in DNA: TGTGCCAGCAGCTCGCCGGGACTAGCGGGGGCCTACTACAATGAGCAGTTCTTC.

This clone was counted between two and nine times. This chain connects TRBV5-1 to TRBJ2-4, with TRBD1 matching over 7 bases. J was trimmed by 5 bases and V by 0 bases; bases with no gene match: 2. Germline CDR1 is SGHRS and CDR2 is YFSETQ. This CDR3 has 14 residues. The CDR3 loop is CASSLGDSQNIQYF. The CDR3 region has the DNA TGCGCCAGCAGCTTGGGGGACAGTCAAAACATTCAGTACTTC.

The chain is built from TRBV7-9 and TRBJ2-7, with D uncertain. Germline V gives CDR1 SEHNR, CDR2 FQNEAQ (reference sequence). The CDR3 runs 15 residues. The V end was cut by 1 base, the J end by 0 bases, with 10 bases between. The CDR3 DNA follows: TGTGCCAGCAGCTTAGTTGCGGATTTCTCCTACGAGCAGTACTTC. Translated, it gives CASSLVADFSYEQYF. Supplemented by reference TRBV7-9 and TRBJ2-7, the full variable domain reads DTGVSQNPRHKITKRGQNVTFRCDPISEHNRLYWYRQTLGQGPEFLTYFQNEAQLEKSRLLSDRFSAERPKGSFSTLEIQRTEQGDSAMYLCASSLVADFSYEQYFGPGTRLTVT.

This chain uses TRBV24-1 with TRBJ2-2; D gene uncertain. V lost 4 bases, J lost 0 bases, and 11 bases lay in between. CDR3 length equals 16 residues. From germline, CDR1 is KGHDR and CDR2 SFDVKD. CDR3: CATSDGRLANTGELFF. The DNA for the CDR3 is TGTGCCACCAGTGACGGCAGACTGGCGAACACCGGGGAGCTGTTTTTT.

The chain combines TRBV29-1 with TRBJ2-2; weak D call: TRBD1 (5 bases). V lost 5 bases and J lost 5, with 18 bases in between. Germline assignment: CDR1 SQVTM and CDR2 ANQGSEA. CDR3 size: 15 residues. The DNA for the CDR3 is TGCAGCGTTAGAAAACCGACGACAGAAACCGGGGAGCTGTTTTTT. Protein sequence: CSVRKPTTETGELFF.

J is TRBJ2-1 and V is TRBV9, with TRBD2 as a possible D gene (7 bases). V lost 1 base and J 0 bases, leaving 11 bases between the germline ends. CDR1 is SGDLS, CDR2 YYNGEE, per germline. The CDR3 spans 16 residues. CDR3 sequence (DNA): TGTGCCAGCAGCGTAAGGGGGGACTACTCCTACAATGAGCAGTTCTTC. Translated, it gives CASSVRGDYSYNEQFF.